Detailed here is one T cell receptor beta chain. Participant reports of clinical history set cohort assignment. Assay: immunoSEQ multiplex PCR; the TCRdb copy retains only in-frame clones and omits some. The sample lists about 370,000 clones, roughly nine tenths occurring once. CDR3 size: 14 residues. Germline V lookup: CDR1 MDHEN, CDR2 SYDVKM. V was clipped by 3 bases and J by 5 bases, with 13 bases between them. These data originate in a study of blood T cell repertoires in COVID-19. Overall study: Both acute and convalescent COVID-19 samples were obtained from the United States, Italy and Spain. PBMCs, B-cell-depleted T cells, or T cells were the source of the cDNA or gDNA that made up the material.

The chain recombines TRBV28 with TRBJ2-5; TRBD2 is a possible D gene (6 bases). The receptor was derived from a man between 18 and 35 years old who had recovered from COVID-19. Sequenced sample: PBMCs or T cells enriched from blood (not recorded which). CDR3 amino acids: CASSLGSGVETQYF. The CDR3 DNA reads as TGTGCCAGCAGTTTGGGGTCGGGGGTGGAGACCCAGTACTTC. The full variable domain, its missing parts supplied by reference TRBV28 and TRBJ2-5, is DVKVTQSSRYLVKRTGEKVFLECVQDMDHENMFWYRQDPGLGLRLIYFSYDVKMKEKGDIPEGYSVSREKKERFSLILESASTNQTSMYLCASSLGSGVETQYFGPGTRLLVL.